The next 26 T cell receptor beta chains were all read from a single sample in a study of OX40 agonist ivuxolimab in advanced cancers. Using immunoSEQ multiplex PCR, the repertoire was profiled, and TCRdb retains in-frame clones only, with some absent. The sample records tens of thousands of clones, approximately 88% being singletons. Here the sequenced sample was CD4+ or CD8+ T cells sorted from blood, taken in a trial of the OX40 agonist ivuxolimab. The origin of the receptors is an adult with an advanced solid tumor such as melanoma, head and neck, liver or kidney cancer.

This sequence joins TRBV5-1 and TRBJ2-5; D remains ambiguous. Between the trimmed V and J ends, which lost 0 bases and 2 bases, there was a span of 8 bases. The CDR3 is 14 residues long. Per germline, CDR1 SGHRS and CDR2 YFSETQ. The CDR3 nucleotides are TGCGCCAGCAGCTTGGATATTTGGCAAGAGACCCAGTACTTC. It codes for CASSLDIWQETQYF.

The CDR3 loop reads CASSNNRGHYGYTF. CDR3 in DNA: TGTGCCAGTAGCAACAACAGGGGCCACTATGGCTACACCTTC. The genes are TRBV19 and TRBJ1-2; TRBD1 matches 7 bases. Germline CDR1 and CDR2: LNHDA and SQIVND (reference sequence). V shed 6 bases, J shed 3 bases, and the junction held 7 bases outside the gene matches. The CDR3 is 14 residues long.

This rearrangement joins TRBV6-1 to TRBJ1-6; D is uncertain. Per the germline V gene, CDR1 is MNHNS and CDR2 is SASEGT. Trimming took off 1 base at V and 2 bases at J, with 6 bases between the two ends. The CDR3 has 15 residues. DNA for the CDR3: TGTGCCAGCAGTGAAGTACTGCCCTATAATTCACCCCTCCACTTT. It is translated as CASSEVLPYNSPLHF.

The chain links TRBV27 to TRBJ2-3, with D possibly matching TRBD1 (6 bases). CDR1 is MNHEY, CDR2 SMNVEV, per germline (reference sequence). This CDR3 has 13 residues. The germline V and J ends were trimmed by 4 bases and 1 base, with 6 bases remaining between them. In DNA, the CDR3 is TGTGCCAGCAGTTACAGGGGCACAGATACGCAGTATTTT. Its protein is CASSYRGTDTQYF.

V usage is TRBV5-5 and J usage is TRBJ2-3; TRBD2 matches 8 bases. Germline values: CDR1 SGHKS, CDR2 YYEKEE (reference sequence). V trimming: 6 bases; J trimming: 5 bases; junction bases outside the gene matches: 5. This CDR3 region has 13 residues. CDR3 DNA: TGTGCCAGCACCCTAGCGGGCGGAGATACGCAGTATTTT. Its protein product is CASTLAGGDTQYF.

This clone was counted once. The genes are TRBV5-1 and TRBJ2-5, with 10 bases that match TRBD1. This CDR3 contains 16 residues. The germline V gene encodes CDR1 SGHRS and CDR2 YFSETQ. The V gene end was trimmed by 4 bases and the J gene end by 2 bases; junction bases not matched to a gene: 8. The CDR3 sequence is CASSPQTGGGQETQYF. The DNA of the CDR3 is TGCGCCAGCAGCCCACAGACAGGGGGCGGGCAAGAGACCCAGTACTTC.

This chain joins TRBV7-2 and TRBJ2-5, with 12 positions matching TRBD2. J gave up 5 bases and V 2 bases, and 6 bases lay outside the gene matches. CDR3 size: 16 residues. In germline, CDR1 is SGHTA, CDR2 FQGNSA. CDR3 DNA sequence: TGTGCCAGCAGCTTATCGACTAGCGGGAGTTGGGAGACCCAGTACTTC. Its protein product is CASSLSTSGSWETQYF. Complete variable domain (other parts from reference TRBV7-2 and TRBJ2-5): GAGVSQSPSNKVTEKGKDVELRCDPISGHTALYWYRQSLGQGLEFLIYFQGNSAPDKSGLPSDRFSAERTGGSVSTLTIQRTQQEDSAVYLCASSLSTSGSWETQYFGPGTRLLVL.

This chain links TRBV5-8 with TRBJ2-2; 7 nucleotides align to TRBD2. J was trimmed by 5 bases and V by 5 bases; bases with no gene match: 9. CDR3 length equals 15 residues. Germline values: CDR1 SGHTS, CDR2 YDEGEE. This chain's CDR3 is CASRYGGRGTGELFF. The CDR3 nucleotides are TGTGCCAGCAGATATGGCGGGAGAGGTACCGGGGAGCTGTTTTTT.

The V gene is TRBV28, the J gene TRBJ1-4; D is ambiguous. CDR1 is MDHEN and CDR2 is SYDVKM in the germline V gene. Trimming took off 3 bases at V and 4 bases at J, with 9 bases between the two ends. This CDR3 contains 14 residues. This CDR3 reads CASSFRSINEKLFF. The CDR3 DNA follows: TGTGCCAGCAGTTTCAGGTCGATTAATGAAAAACTGTTTTTT.

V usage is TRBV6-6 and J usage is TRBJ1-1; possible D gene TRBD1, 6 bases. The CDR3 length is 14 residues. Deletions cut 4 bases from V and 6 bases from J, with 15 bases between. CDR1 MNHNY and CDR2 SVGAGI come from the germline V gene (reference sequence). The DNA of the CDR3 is TGTGCCAGCAGTTTAGTGGAGAGGGGGGCTGAAGCTTTCTTT. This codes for CASSLVERGAEAFF.

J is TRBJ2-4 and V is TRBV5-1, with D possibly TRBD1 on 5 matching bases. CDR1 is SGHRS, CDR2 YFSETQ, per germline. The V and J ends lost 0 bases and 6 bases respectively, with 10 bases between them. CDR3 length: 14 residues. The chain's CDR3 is CASSLGQGSNIQYF. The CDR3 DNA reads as TGCGCCAGCAGCTTGGGGCAGGGCTCAAACATTCAGTACTTC.

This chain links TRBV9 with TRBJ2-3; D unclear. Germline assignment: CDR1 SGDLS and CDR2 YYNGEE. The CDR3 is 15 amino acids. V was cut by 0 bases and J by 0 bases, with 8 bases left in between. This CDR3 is CASSVADGSTDTQYF. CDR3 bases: TGTGCCAGCAGCGTAGCTGACGGAAGCACAGATACGCAGTATTTT.

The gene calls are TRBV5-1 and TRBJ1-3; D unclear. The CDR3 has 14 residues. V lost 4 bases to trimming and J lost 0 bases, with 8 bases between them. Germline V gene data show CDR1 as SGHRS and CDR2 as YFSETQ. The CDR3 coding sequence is TGCGCCAGCAGCACCACTGCCTCTGGAAACACCATATATTTT. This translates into CASSTTASGNTIYF.

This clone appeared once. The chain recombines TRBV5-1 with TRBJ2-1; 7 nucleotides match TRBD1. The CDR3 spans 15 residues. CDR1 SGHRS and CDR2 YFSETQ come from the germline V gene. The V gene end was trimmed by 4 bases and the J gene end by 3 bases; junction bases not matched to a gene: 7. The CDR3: CASSKGAEIYNEQFF. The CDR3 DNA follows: TGCGCCAGCAGCAAGGGGGCGGAAATCTACAATGAGCAGTTCTTC.

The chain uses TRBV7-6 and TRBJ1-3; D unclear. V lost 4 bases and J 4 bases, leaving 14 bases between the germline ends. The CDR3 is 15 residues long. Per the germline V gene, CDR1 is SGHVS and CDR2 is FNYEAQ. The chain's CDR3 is CASSSRPGRGNTIYF. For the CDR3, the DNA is TGTGCCAGCAGCTCCCGTCCGGGTAGGGGAAACACCATATATTTT.

CDR3 DNA: TGTGCCAGCAGCTTAGCGGGAGAGAACACCATATATTTT. Translated: CASSLAGENTIYF. This chain joins TRBV7-9 and TRBJ1-3; D is unclear. V was clipped by 0 bases and J by 7 bases, with 7 bases between them. Per the germline V gene, CDR1 is SEHNR and CDR2 is FQNEAQ (reference sequence). The CDR3 spans 13 residues.

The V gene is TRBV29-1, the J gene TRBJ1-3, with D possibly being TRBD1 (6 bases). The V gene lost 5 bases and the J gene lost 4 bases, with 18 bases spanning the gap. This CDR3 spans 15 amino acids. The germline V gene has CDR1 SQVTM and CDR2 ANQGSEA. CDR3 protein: CSVRQGQGRGNTIYF. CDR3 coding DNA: TGCAGCGTTCGACAAGGGCAGGGGAGAGGAAACACCATATATTTT.

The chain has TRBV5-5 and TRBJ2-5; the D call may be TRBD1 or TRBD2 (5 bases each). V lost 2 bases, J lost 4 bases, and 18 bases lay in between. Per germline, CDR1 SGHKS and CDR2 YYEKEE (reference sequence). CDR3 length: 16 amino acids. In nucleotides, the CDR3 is TGTGCCAGCAGCTTTCAATTGAGGGGTTCGTCAGAGACCCAGTACTTC. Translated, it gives CASSFQLRGSSETQYF.

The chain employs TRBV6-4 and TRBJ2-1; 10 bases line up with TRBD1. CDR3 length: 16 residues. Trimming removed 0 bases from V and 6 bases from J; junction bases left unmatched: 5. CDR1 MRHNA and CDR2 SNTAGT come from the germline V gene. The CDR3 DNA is TGTGCCAGCAGTGACTCGAGGGACAGGGGTATCAATGAGCAGTTCTTC. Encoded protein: CASSDSRDRGINEQFF.

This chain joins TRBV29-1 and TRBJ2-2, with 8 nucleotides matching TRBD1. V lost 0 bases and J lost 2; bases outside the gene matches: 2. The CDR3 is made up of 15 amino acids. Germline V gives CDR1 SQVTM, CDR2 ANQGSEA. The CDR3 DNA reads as TGCAGCGTTGAAGACAGGGGGCTTAACACCGGGGAGCTGTTTTTT. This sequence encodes CSVEDRGLNTGELFF.

DNA for the CDR3: TGTGCCAGCAGTTACTCCAGAGGGCCTGGAAACACCATATATTTT. This codes for CASSYSRGPGNTIYF. This chain links TRBV6-5 with TRBJ1-3, with D uncertain. The CDR3 is made up of 15 amino acids. Deletions cut 0 bases from V and 2 bases from J, with 8 bases between. Germline V gene sequence: CDR1 MNHEY, CDR2 SVGAGI.

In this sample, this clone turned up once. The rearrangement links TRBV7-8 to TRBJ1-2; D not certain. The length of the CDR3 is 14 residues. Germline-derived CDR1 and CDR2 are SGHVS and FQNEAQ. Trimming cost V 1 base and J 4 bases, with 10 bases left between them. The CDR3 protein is CASSLGTDSYGYTF. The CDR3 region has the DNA TGTGCCAGCAGCTTAGGTACAGATTCCTATGGCTACACCTTC. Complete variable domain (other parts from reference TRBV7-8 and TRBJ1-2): GAGVSQSPRYKVAKRGQDVALRCDPISGHVSLFWYQQALGQGPEFLTYFQNEAQLDKSGLPSDRFFAERPEGSVSTLKIQRTQQEDSAVYLCASSLGTDSYGYTFGSGTRLTVV.

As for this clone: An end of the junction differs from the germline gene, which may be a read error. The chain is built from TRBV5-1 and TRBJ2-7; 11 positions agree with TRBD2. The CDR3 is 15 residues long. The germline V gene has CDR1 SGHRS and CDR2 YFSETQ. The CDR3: CASSFLAGGSNEQYF. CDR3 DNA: TGCGCCAGCAGCTTTCTAGCGGGAGGCTCCAACGAGCAGTACTTC.

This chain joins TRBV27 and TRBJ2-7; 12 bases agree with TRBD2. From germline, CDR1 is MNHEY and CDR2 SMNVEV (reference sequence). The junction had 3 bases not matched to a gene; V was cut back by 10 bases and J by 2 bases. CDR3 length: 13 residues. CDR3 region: CAIGLAGPYEQYF. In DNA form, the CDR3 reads TGTGCCATAGGACTAGCGGGACCCTACGAGCAGTACTTC.

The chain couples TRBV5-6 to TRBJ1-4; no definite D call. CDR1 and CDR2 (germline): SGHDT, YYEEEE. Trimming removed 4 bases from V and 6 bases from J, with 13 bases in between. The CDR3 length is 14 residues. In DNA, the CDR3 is TGTGCCAGCAGCCCGGCCCGTGGGGATGAAAAACTGTTTTTT. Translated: CASSPARGDEKLFF.

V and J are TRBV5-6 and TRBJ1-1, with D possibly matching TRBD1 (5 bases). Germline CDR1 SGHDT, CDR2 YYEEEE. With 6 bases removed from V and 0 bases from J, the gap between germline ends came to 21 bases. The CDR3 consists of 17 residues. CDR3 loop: CASNELSGRLMNTEAFF. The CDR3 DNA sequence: TGTGCCAGCAATGAGCTTTCGGGGCGGCTAATGAACACTGAAGCTTTCTTT.